The 2 T cell receptor beta chains given below trace back to one sample, sequenced in a study of T cell responses to AZD1222 COVID-19 vaccine. Here immunoSEQ multiplex PCR was the method, and the copy in TCRdb shows in-frame clones only, minus some. Of roughly 120,000 clones listed, approximately 88% are singletons. The specimen comprised peripheral blood, sampled 28 days after the second AZD1222 dose. The receptors shown here come from an adult who received the AZD1222 COVID-19 vaccine.

The chain combines TRBV5-8 with TRBJ2-6; TRBD1 might be the D (6 bases). Trimming left V 1 base short and J 0 bases short, with 8 bases between. Germline V gives CDR1 SGHTS, CDR2 YDEGEE. The CDR3 covers 16 residues. The DNA of the CDR3 is TGTGCCAGCAGCTTGTGGACAGCCTCTGGGGCCAACGTCCTGACTTTC. This gives the protein CASSLWTASGANVLTF.

This chain uses TRBV6-6 with TRBJ1-3; D ambiguous. Trimming pared 5 bases from V and 0 bases from J, leaving 14 bases between. Germline V gene lookup returns CDR1 MNHNY and CDR2 SVGAGI (reference sequence). This CDR3 comprises 16 residues. CDR3 in amino acids: CASSRTGSTSGNTIYF. CDR3 DNA: TGTGCCAGCAGTCGAACGGGGTCGACCTCTGGAAACACCATATATTTT.